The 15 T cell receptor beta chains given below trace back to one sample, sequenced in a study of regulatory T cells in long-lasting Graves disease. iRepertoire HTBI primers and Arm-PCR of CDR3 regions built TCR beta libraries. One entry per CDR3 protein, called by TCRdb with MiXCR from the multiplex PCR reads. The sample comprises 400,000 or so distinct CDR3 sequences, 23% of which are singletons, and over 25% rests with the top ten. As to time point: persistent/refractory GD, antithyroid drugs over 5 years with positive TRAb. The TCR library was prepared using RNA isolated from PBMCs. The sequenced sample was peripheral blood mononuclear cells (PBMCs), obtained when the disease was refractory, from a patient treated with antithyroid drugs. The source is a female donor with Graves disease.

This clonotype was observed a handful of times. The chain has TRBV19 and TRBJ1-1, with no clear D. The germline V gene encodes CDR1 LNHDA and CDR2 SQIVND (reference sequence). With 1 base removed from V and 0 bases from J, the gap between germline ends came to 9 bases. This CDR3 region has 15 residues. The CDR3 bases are TGTGCCAGTAGTATAGGGGCAGGCTTGAACACTGAAGCTTTCTTT. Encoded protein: CASSIGAGLNTEAFF. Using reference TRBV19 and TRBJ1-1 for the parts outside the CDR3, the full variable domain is DGGITQSPKYLFRKEGQNVTLSCEQNLNHDAMYWYRQDPGQGLRLIYYSQIVNDFQKGDIAEGYSVSREKKESFPLTVTSAQKNPTAFYLCASSIGAGLNTEAFFGQGTRLTVV.

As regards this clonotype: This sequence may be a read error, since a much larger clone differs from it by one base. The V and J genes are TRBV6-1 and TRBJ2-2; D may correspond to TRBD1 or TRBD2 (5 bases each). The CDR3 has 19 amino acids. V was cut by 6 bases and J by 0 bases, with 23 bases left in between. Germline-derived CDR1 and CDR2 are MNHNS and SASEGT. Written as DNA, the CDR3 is TGTGCCAGCAGAACCGACTGGCAGGGACGAATGGCGAACACCGGGGAGCTGTTTTTT. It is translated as CASRTDWQGRMANTGELFF.

The CDR3 region has the DNA TGCGCCAGCAGCCAAGAAACAGGCACTGAAGCTTTCTTT. Amino acid sequence: CASSQETGTEAFF. This chain links TRBV4-3 with TRBJ1-1; tentative D call: TRBD1 (5 bases). The germline gives CDR1 LGHNA, CDR2 YSLEER. V was cut by 0 bases and J by 4 bases, with 6 bases left in between. This CDR3 spans 13 amino acids.

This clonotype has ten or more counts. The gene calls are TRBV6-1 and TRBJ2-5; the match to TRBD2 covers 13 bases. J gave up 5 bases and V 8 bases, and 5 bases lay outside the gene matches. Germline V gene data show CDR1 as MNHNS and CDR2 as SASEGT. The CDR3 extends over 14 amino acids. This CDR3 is CASRTSGRGETQYF. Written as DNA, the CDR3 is TGTGCCAGCCGGACTAGCGGGAGAGGGGAGACCCAGTACTTC.

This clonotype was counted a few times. The DNA for the CDR3 is TGTGCCAGCAGCCAAATGGGGAGGAGGGACTTGAACACTGAAGCTTTCTTT. Its translation: CASSQMGRRDLNTEAFF. The V gene is TRBV7-3, the J gene TRBJ1-1; weak D call: TRBD1 (5 bases). Per the germline V gene, CDR1 is SGHTA and CDR2 is FQGTGA. The CDR3 length is 17 residues. Trimming shortened V by 5 bases and J by 0 bases, and 19 bases separated the two germline ends.

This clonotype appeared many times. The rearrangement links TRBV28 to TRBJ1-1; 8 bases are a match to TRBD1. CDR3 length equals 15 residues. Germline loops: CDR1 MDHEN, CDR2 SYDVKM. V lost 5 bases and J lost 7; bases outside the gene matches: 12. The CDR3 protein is CASSADRGPIYEAFF. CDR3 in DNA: TGTGCCAGCAGTGCCGACAGGGGCCCCATTTATGAAGCTTTCTTT. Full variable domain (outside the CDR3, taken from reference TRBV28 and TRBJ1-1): DVKVTQSSRYLVKRTGEKVFLECVQDMDHENMFWYRQDPGLGLRLIYFSYDVKMKEKGDIPEGYSVSREKKERFSLILESASTNQTSMYLCASSADRGPIYEAFFGQGTRLTVV.

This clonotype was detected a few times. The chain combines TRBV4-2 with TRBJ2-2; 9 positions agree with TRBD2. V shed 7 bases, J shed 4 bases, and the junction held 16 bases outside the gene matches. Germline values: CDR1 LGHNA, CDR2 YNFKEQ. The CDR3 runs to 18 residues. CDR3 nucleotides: TGTGCCAGCACCAACTTATTTAGCGGGAGTGTCGTCACCGGGGAGCTGTTTTTT. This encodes CASTNLFSGSVVTGELFF.

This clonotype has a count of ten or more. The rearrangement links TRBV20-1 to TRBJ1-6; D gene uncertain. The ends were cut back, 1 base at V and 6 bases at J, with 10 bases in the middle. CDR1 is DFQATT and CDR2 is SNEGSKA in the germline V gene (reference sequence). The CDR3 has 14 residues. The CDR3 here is CSARGRNLNSPLHF. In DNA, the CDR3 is TGCAGTGCTAGAGGCAGGAATCTTAATTCACCCCTCCACTTT.

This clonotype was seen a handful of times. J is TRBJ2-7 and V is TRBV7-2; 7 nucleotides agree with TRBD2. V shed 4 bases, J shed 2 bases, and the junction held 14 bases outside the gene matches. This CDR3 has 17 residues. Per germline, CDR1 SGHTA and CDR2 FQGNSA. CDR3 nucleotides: TGTGCCAGCAGCTCTCCCCTCGTCGCGGGAGAAACCTACGAGCAGTACTTC. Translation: CASSSPLVAGETYEQYF. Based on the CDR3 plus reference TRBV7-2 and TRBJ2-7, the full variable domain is GAGVSQSPSNKVTEKGKDVELRCDPISGHTALYWYRQSLGQGLEFLIYFQGNSAPDKSGLPSDRFSAERTGGSVSTLTIQRTQQEDSAVYLCASSSPLVAGETYEQYFGPGTRLTVT.

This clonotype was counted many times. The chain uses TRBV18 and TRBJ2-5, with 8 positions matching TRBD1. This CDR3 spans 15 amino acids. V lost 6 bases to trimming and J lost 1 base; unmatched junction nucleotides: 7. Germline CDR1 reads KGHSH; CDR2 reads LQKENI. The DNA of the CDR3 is TGTGCCAGCTCCCTTCCCACAGGGGGCCAAGAGACCCAGTACTTC. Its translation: CASSLPTGGQETQYF.

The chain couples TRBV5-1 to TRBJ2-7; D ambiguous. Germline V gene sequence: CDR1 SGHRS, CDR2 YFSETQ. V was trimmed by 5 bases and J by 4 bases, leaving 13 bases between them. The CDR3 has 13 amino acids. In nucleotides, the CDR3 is TGCGCCAGCAGGGTTGAGTCTTGGTACGAGCAGTACTTC. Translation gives CASRVESWYEQYF.

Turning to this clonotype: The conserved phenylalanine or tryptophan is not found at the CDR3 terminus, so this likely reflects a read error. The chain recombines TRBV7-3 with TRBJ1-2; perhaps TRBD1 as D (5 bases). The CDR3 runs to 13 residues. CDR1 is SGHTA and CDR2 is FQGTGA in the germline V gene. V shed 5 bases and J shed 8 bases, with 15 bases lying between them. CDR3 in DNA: TGTGCCAGCAGCCCCGAGGGGTTGAACGGCTACACCTCC. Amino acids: CASSPEGLNGYTS.

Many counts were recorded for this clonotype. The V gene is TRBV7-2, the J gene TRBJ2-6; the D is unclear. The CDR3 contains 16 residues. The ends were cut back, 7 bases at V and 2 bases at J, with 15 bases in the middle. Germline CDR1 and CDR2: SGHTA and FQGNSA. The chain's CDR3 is CASTLSARAGANVLTF. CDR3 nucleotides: TGTGCCAGCACGCTTTCGGCCCGGGCTGGGGCCAACGTCCTGACTTTC.

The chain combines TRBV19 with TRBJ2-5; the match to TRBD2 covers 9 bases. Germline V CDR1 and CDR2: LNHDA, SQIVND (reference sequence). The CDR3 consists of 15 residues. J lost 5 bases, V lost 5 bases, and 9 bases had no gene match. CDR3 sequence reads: CASSPRTSAIETQYF. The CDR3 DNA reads TGTGCCAGTAGTCCCCGGACTAGCGCCATTGAGACCCAGTACTTC. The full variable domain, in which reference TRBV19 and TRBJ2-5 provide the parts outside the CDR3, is DGGITQSPKYLFRKEGQNVTLSCEQNLNHDAMYWYRQDPGQGLRLIYYSQIVNDFQKGDIAEGYSVSREKKESFPLTVTSAQKNPTAFYLCASSPRTSAIETQYFGPGTRLLVL.

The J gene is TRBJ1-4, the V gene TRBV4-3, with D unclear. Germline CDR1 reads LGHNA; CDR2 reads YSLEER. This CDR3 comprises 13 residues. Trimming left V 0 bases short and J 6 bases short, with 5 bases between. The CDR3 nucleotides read TGCGCCAGCAGCCAAGATTCCGATGAAAAACTGTTTTTT. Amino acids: CASSQDSDEKLFF.